These T cell receptor beta chains were read from a single sample in a study of early T cells in non-severe SARS-CoV-2 infection. A single record per CDR3 protein comes from TCRdb applying MiXCR to the 5' RACE reads. The sample lists roughly 120,000 distinct CDR3 sequences, 15% seen once, with 21% in the top ten. Material for sequencing was whole blood. The receptors shown here come from an adult who was a healthcare worker with PCR-confirmed SARS-CoV-2 infection or an uninfected control (not recorded which). CDR3s include the opening cysteine and the closing phenylalanine or tryptophan. D genes are given only for firm matches. Size is omitted from some rows. Given values are once, few, many or a class for expanded clones.

TRBJ2-3,TRBV3-1,-,-,TGTGCCAGCACGCACCGCACAGGGGGGGGAGATACGCAGTATTTT,CASTHRTGGGDTQYF
TRBJ2-1,TRBV18,-,TRBD1,TGTGCCAGCTCACCCGGGACAGGGCTTCTGGATGAGCAGTTCTTC,CASSPGTGLLDEQFF
TRBJ1-4,TRBV6-6,-,-,TGTGCCAGCCAACGGAGCAATGAAAAACTGTTTTTT,CASQRSNEKLFF
TRBJ2-3,TRBV18,-,-,TGTGCCAGCTCACCACAGAGCGCAGATACGCAGTATTTT,CASSPQSADTQYF
TRBJ2-7,TRBV29-1,-,TRBD1,TGCAGCGTTGGACCCCAGGACAGGTTCTACGAGCAGTACTTC,CSVGPQDRFYEQYF
TRBJ1-1,TRBV29-1,-,-,TGCAGCGTTGAACAAGGGGGGATGAACACTGAAGCTTTCTTT,CSVEQGGMNTEAFF
TRBJ1-6,TRBV6-6,many,TRBD1,TGTGCCAGCAGAAACCCTGTGGGGGACAGAAATTCACCCCTCCACTTT,CASRNPVGDRNSPLHF
TRBJ2-5,TRBV5-1,few,-,TGCGCCAGCAGCTTAGGGCAACGGCAAGAGACCCAGTACTTC,CASSLGQRQETQYF
TRBJ2-5,TRBV5-5,-,-,TGTGCCAGCAGCCCAGGGGCCAGCGAGACCCAGTACTTC,CASSPGASETQYF
TRBJ1-2,TRBV2,-,TRBD1,TGTGCCAGCACCCTAGACAGGGCGGACTATGGCTACACCTTC,CASTLDRADYGYTF
TRBJ1-5,TRBV20-1,few,-,TGCAGTGCGGAAGCGCCCGGACAGTCAAATCAGCCCCAGCATTTT,CSAEAPGQSNQPQHF
TRBJ1-2,TRBV30,few,-,TGTGCCTGGAGTGTCGGATCCAGCTATGGCTACACCTTC,CAWSVGSSYGYTF
TRBJ1-1,TRBV7-2,many,-,TGTGCCAGCAGCTACACCGGGGGGGCAGGTGAAGCTTTCTTT,CASSYTGGAGEAFF
TRBJ2-5,TRBV2,-,TRBD2,TGTGCCAGCAGGCTTCTAGCGGGGAGAGGGACCCAGTACTTC,CASRLLAGRGTQYF
TRBJ2-7,TRBV10-2,few,-,TGCGCCAGCAGTACGACTAGATACGAGCAGTACTTC,CASSTTRYEQYF
TRBJ2-3,TRBV7-7,-,TRBD2,TGTGCCAGCAGCTCGGGCACTAGCGGCGCTAGCACAGATACGCAGTATTTT,CASSSGTSGASTDTQYF
TRBJ2-5,TRBV29-1,-,-,TGCAGCGTTGGTGTGGTAGAGACCCAGTACTTC,CSVGVVETQYF
TRBJ1-1,TRBV5-1,-,-,TGCGCCAGCAGGAGGGGCGCTAGGACTGAAGCTTTCTTT,CASRRGARTEAFF
TRBJ2-1,TRBV5-1,-,-,TGCGCCAGCAGCTCCCGGGCAGTTCTCTCCTACAATGAGCAGTTCTTC,CASSSRAVLSYNEQFF
TRBJ1-2,TRBV29-1,few,-,TGCAGCGCTAGGTCATCTAACTATGGCTACACCTTC,CSARSSNYGYTF
TRBJ2-7,TRBV5-6,-,-,TGTGCCAGCAGCTGGGAAGGCTACGAGCAGTACTTC,CASSWEGYEQYF
TRBJ2-2,TRBV7-3,few,-,TGTGCCAGCAGCTTAATGGCGGGACAGAACACCGGGGAGCTGTTTTTT,CASSLMAGQNTGELFF
TRBJ2-5,TRBV19,-,-,TGTGCCAGTAGTATAGGAGGCTCCCAGGAGACCCAGTACTTC,CASSIGGSQETQYF
TRBJ1-6,TRBV2,-,-,TGTGCCAGCAAGGGCAAACAGGAGACACCCCTCCACTTT,CASKGKQETPLHF
TRBJ2-1,TRBV6-5,few,TRBD2,TGTGCCTCGAGCGGGGGCCGGTTTGAGCAGTTCTTC,CASSGGRFEQFF
TRBJ1-4,TRBV12-3/TRBV12-4,many,TRBD1,TGTGCCAGCAGCAACCGGGACAGTGGTGAAAAACTGTTTTTT,CASSNRDSGEKLFF
TRBJ1-6,TRBV12-3/TRBV12-4,many,-,TGTGCCAGCAGTTCCAGCTCCTATAATTCACCCCTCCACTTT,CASSSSSYNSPLHF
TRBJ2-1,TRBV18,few,-,TGTGCCAGCTCCCCGGTAGGGGTAGGCTACAATGAGCAGTTCTTC,CASSPVGVGYNEQFF
TRBJ1-5,TRBV6-2/TRBV6-3,few,-,TGTGCCAGCAACTCAGCGTATAGCAATCAGCCCCAGCATTTT,CASNSAYSNQPQHF
TRBJ2-3,TRBV6-6,few,-,TGTGCCAGCAGTTTCTGGGGTGATAGTACCAATACGCAGTATTTT,CASSFWGDSTNTQYF
TRBJ2-1,TRBV10-3,few,TRBD2,TGTGCCACCCTGAGTAGCGGGTCCTACAATGAGCAGTTCTTC,CATLSSGSYNEQFF
TRBJ2-5,TRBV11-2,-,-,TGTGCCAGCAGCGGGCGAGGGCTAGCCGTCGAGACCCAGTACTTC,CASSGRGLAVETQYF
TRBJ2-1,TRBV11-2,-,TRBD2,TGTGCCAGCAGCTTCGTTAGCGGGGGGGCCCGAGAGCAGTTCTTC,CASSFVSGGAREQFF
TRBJ2-2,TRBV28,-,TRBD1,TGTGCCAGCACTACAGGGGGCAACACCGGGGAGCTGTTTTTT,CASTTGGNTGELFF
TRBJ2-6,TRBV18,-,-,TGTGCCTCGTGGGGGGCCAACGTCCTGACTTTC,CASWGANVLTF
TRBJ2-1,TRBV9,many,TRBD2,TGTGCCAGCAGCGTAAGTTCGGGGGGTCTCGAGTACAATGAGCAGTTCTTC,CASSVSSGGLEYNEQFF
TRBJ2-3,TRBV6-5,few,-,TGTGCCAGCAGGGGGGGCGCTTCTGATACGCAGTATTTT,CASRGGASDTQYF
TRBJ1-5,TRBV6-1,once,-,TGTGCCAGCAGTATTCAGCCCCAGCATTTT,CASSIQPQHF
TRBJ1-1,TRBV27,few,-,TGTGCTGTGAGGGGCTACACTGAAGCTTTCTTT,CAVRGYTEAFF
TRBJ2-7,TRBV20-1,-,-,TGCAGTGCAAGCTCTGGGAGCGTCTCCTACGAGCAGTACTTC,CSASSGSVSYEQYF
TRBJ2-3,TRBV5-1,few,TRBD2,TGCGCCAGCAGCTTGCCGGGGGGGAGCACAGATACGCAGTATTTT,CASSLPGGSTDTQYF
TRBJ2-3,TRBV12-3/TRBV12-4,few,TRBD2,TGTGCCAGCACCGCCAGGAGAAGACTAGCGGGGAGCACAGATACGCAGTATTTT,CASTARRRLAGSTDTQYF
TRBJ2-1,TRBV27,-,TRBD2,TGTGCCAGCATTAGGGGAGGGAGCTCCTACAATGAGCAGTTCTTC,CASIRGGSSYNEQFF
TRBJ2-7,TRBV18,-,-,TGTGCCAGCTCACCACCACGGCCCGACTACGAGCAGTACTTC,CASSPPRPDYEQYF
TRBJ2-7,TRBV12-3/TRBV12-4,few,TRBD1,TGTGCCAGCAGTCCCCAGTCCGGGACAGACATCTACGAGCAGTACTTC,CASSPQSGTDIYEQYF
TRBJ2-5,TRBV5-4,-,TRBD2,TGTGCCAGCAGCTTGCCCCTAGCGGGGGCTCAGACCCAGTACTTC,CASSLPLAGAQTQYF
TRBJ1-2,TRBV7-9,few,TRBD1,TGTGCCAGCAGCTTTGGGACAGGGGTCAACTATGGCTACACCTTC,CASSFGTGVNYGYTF
TRBJ1-4,TRBV5-1,few,-,TGCGCCAGCAGCTACCGACAGAAAGCAACTAATGAAAAACTGTTTTTT,CASSYRQKATNEKLFF
TRBJ1-2,TRBV4-2,few,TRBD1,TGTGCCAGCAGCCACCCCGAGGCAGGGGGCTATGGCTACACCTTC,CASSHPEAGGYGYTF
TRBJ1-6,TRBV3-1,many,-,TGTGCCAGCAGCCAAGTCACCGGGACTTATTATTCACCCCTCCACTTT,CASSQVTGTYYSPLHF
TRBJ2-7,TRBV19,-,TRBD2,TGTGCCAGTAGTATCGGGTTAGCGGGGGTCTACGAGCAGTACTTC,CASSIGLAGVYEQYF
TRBJ2-3,TRBV7-9,-,-,TGTGCCAGCAGACCGAGACCCCTGGTCAGGGGTCGCCCAGATACGCAGTATTTT,CASRPRPLVRGRPDTQYF
TRBJ1-2,TRBV3-1,-,TRBD1,TGTGCCAGCAGCCAAAGGTCACAGGGGGCTAGTGGCTACACCTTC,CASSQRSQGASGYTF
TRBJ2-3,TRBV7-8,once,TRBD1,TGTGCCAGCAGCACCCAGGGGGCCAGCACAGATACGCAGTATTTT,CASSTQGASTDTQYF
TRBJ1-1,TRBV30,-,TRBD1,TGTGCCTGGCAGGGGGCGCGGACTGAAGCTTTCTTT,CAWQGARTEAFF
TRBJ2-3,TRBV7-9,-,TRBD2,TGTGCCAGCAGCTACACTAGCGGGGGCTACCGTGGTACGCAGTATTTT,CASSYTSGGYRGTQYF
TRBJ2-6,TRBV12-3/TRBV12-4,few,-,TGTGCCAGCAGTTTAGGTTCGCCTGGGGCCAACGTCCTGACTTTC,CASSLGSPGANVLTF
TRBJ2-1,TRBV5-1,-,-,TGCGCCAGCAGGTTAAGCGGGACAGGTTTTTACAATGAGCAGTTCTTC,CASRLSGTGFYNEQFF
TRBJ2-7,TRBV3-1,few,-,TGTGCCAGCAGCCGAGGAGACAGCTACGAGCAGTACTTC,CASSRGDSYEQYF